These 12 T cell receptor beta chains were all obtained from the same sample, sequenced in a study of Graves' ophthalmopathy and Graves' hyperthyroidism. RNA transcripts provided the template for amplifying TCR beta CDR3 regions. HTBI primers served in a first-round RT-PCR, which a second-round multiplex PCR followed. TCRdb reprocessed the multiplex PCR reads via MiXCR and lists one record per CDR3 protein. The sample consists of some 1.1 million distinct CDR3 sequences, around a third of them appearing once. The specimen sequenced was peripheral blood or thyroid tissue (not recorded which). Source of these receptors: an adult man with Graves' hyperthyroidism.

This clonotype turned up a few times. The chain combines TRBV7-9 with TRBJ1-1; possible D gene TRBD1, 6 bases. Germline lookup yields CDR1 SEHNR and CDR2 FQNEAQ (reference sequence). The CDR3 length is 12 residues. V lost 5 bases and J lost 8, with 12 bases in between. CDR3 nucleotide sequence: TGTGCCAGCAGCCCATTTGGGACAGAAGCTTTCTTT. It is translated as CASSPFGTEAFF.

There are a few counts of this clonotype. The rearrangement uses TRBV5-4 and TRBJ2-2; no firm D call. The CDR3 is 15 amino acids. Trimming left V 4 bases short and J 4 bases short, with 14 bases between. Germline lookup yields CDR1 SGHNT and CDR2 YYREEE (reference sequence). CDR3 nucleotides: TGTGCCAGCAGCCTGGTAGACACCGCCACCGGGGAGCTGTTTTTT. It yields the protein CASSLVDTATGELFF.

As for this clonotype: This may come from a read error, since a much larger clone is one base off. This chain uses TRBV7-2 with TRBJ2-6, with 7 bases fitting TRBD1. The CDR3 spans 16 residues. Looked up from germline, CDR1 is SGHTA and CDR2 is FQGNSA. The CDR3 DNA follows: TGTGCCGGCAGCCCACGGACAGGAACTGGGGCCAACGTCCTGACTTTC. Protein sequence: CAGSPRTGTGANVLTF.

The chain uses TRBV14 and TRBJ1-2; TRBD1 matches at 7 bases. The CDR3 length is 11 residues. The ends lost 11 bases at V and 7 bases at J; junction bases unmatched: 7. CDR1 and CDR2 from the germline V gene are SGHDN and FVKESK. CDR3 nucleotide sequence: TGTGCCGGCACGAGGGGGCCTGGCTACACCTTC. The encoded protein is CAGTRGPGYTF.

This clonotype showed up many times. The V and J genes are TRBV6-5 and TRBJ2-7; D perhaps matches TRBD1 (5 bases). Germline V gene sequence: CDR1 MNHEY, CDR2 SVGAGI. V lost 0 bases and J lost 2, with 8 bases in between. The CDR3 is made up of 14 amino acids. The CDR3 region is CASSYSQGPYEQYF. DNA of the CDR3: TGTGCCAGCAGTTACTCGCAGGGCCCCTACGAGCAGTACTTC.

J is TRBJ1-2 and V is TRBV29-1; no reliable D call. Trimming shortened V by 6 bases and J by 0 bases, and 8 bases separated the two germline ends. Germline V CDR1 and CDR2: SQVTM, ANQGSEA. The CDR3 covers 12 residues. This CDR3 reads CSVDGANYGYTF. Written as DNA, the CDR3 is TGCAGCGTCGACGGAGCTAACTATGGCTACACCTTC.

A word on this clonotype: It is unclear where the CDR3 begins or ends on the DNA, so no DNA is shown, and the CDR3 is as TCRdb lists it. This chain uses TRBV7-2 with TRBJ1-5. Germline V gene lookup returns CDR1 SGHTA and CDR2 FQGNSA. The CDR3 length equals 21 residues, ends included. CDR3 residues: CASSYAGGLPNEQYFGQPQHF.

This clonotype was observed many times. CDR3 sequence reads: CAIRTDGTSNTGELFF. CDR3 nucleotides: TGTGCCATCAGGACAGATGGGACCAGTAACACCGGGGAGCTGTTTTTT. This chain links TRBV10-3 with TRBJ2-2; D may correspond to TRBD1 or TRBD2 (5 bases each). The CDR3 loop spans 16 amino acids. V was trimmed by 6 bases and J by 2 bases, leaving 16 bases between them. Germline CDR1 ENHRY, CDR2 SYGVKD.

This chain uses TRBV19 with TRBJ1-5; D uncertain. Per the germline V gene, CDR1 is LNHDA and CDR2 is SQIVND (reference sequence). V lost 1 base, J lost 3 bases, and 13 bases lay in between. The CDR3 totals 16 residues. The CDR3 here is CASSIVGRQTNQPQHF. CDR3 nucleotide sequence: TGTGCCAGTAGTATAGTCGGCCGGCAGACCAATCAGCCCCAGCATTTT.

The gene calls are TRBV10-3 and TRBJ2-3; TRBD2 aligns across 9 bases. This CDR3 spans 15 amino acids. Germline V gene lookup returns CDR1 ENHRY and CDR2 SYGVKD. Trimming at V came to 11 bases and at J to 6 bases, leaving 15 bases not matched to a gene. The CDR3 bases are TGTGCCGTCAAGGGCGAGCGGGAGGCACCGGATACGCAGTATTTT. Encoded protein: CAVKGEREAPDTQYF.

This clonotype appeared a few times. This chain links TRBV20-1 with TRBJ2-7; D might be TRBD2 (7 bases). Looked up from germline, CDR1 is DFQATT and CDR2 is SNEGSKA (reference sequence). V shed 5 bases and J shed 3 bases, with 11 bases lying between them. The CDR3 is 12 amino acids. The CDR3 sequence is CSAGGANYEQYF. The CDR3 nucleotides are TGCAGTGCTGGGGGGGCCAACTACGAGCAGTACTTC.

This clonotype came up a few times. V usage is TRBV7-9 and J usage is TRBJ2-2; 10 bases agree with TRBD2. Germline assignment: CDR1 SEHNR and CDR2 FQNEAQ (reference sequence). This CDR3 spans 15 amino acids. Trimming at V came to 4 bases and at J to 6 bases, leaving 5 bases not matched to a gene. The CDR3 sequence is CASSSKRGGPGELFF. The CDR3 DNA follows: TGTGCCAGCAGCTCCAAGCGGGGGGGACCCGGGGAGCTGTTTTTT. Drawing the rest from reference TRBV7-9 and TRBJ2-2, the complete variable domain is DTGVSQNPRHKITKRGQNVTFRCDPISEHNRLYWYRQTLGQGPEFLTYFQNEAQLEKSRLLSDRFSAERPKGSFSTLEIQRTEQGDSAMYLCASSSKRGGPGELFFGEGSRLTVL.